Sequencing of this T cell receptor (beta chain) was carried out in a study of T cells in Graves' hyperthyroidism and ophthalmopathy. Study observations and caveats: Blood samples included most of the expanded thyroid clonotypes exceeding 0.001.

Comments on this clonotype: The antigen is unknown.

Amplification yielded TCR beta CDR3 regions, with RNA transcripts as the source. HTBI primers were employed in a first-round RT-PCR of the TCR CDR3. TCRdb redid the calling of the multiplex PCR reads with MiXCR, one entry per CDR3 protein. The data show about 360,000 distinct CDR3 sequences, with around 13% seen just once and 9.2% held by the top ten. With 4 bases clipped from V and 4 bases from J, the junction kept 7 bases outside the gene matches. CDR3 size: 15 residues. CDR1 and CDR2 from the germline V gene are SGHDT and YYEEEE. No progression to ophthalmopathy during 18 months of follow-up defined stable disease. Diagnosis relied on clinical symptoms, serum thyroxine and TRAb, thyroid ultrasound and orbital computed tomography.

The chain joins TRBV5-6 to TRBJ2-3; TRBD2 matches 9 bases. What was sequenced was blood. This clonotype was sampled from a woman aged 18-29 years with Graves' hyperthyroidism. CDR3 loop: CASSKTSGGADTQYF. The CDR3 nucleotides read TGTGCCAGCAGCAAGACTAGCGGTGGGGCAGATACGCAGTATTTT.